The rows below give T cell receptor beta chains drawn from one sample of a study of blood T cell repertoires in COVID-19. Method: immunoSEQ multiplex PCR; TCRdb's copy keeps in-frame clones and lacks some. The table lists approximately 130,000 clones, around four fifths of them singletons, with roughly 18% in the top ten. Sequencing was performed on PBMCs or T cells enriched from blood (not recorded which). The receptors originated from a man aged 30-40 years who had recovered from COVID-19. Both conserved end residues are part of each CDR3. The D gene is left open where the match is weak. Clone sizes are given selectively: once, few, many, or a class where the clone is expanded.

clone_size d_call j_call v_call cdr3_aa cdr3_nt
few TRBD1 TRBJ1-5 TRBV28 CASSSTGTVANQPQHF TGTGCCAGCAGTTCAACCGGGACAGTGGCTAATCAGCCCCAGCATTTT
- TRBD2 TRBJ2-3 TRBV5-1 CASSLGLAGGQDTQYF TGCGCCAGCAGCTTGGGACTAGCGGGGGGGCAAGATACGCAGTATTTT
- - TRBJ2-2 TRBV6-1 CASSDNFNRVTGELFF TGTGCCAGCAGTGATAATTTCAACAGGGTGACCGGGGAGCTGTTTTTT
many - TRBJ1-2 TRBV9 CASSAGHNYGYTF TGTGCCAGCAGCGCGGGACATAACTATGGCTACACCTTC
- TRBD1 TRBJ2-7 TRBV27 CASSATGGPYEQYF TGTGCCAGCAGTGCCACAGGGGGCCCCTACGAGCAGTACTTC
- - TRBJ2-2 TRBV2 CASRGLADTGELFF TGTGCCAGCCGCGGCCTAGCTGACACCGGGGAGCTGTTTTTT
- TRBD2 TRBJ2-3 TRBV11-2 CASSSPGSGGRGDTDTQYF TGTGCCAGCAGCTCCCCGGGTAGCGGGGGTAGAGGGGACACAGATACGCAGTATTTT
- - TRBJ1-2 TRBV12-3/TRBV12-4 CASSLGQGLDYTF TGTGCCAGCAGTTTAGGGCAGGGGCTGGATTACACCTTC
few TRBD1 TRBJ1-1 TRBV7-9 CASSYSGGTEAFF TGTGCCAGCAGCTATTCAGGGGGCACTGAAGCTTTCTTT
- - TRBJ2-7 TRBV6-6 CASRPPAGKSPTRQYF TGTGCCAGCAGGCCCCCTGCCGGGAAGAGCCCAACTCGGCAGTACTTC
- TRBD1 TRBJ2-3 TRBV5-1 CASSLRGGSSTDTQYF TGCGCCAGCAGCTTGCGAGGGGGCTCTAGCACAGATACGCAGTATTTT
- TRBD2 TRBJ2-1 TRBV2 CASSLTSGRAYEQFF TGTGCCAGCAGTCTGACTAGCGGGAGGGCCTATGAGCAGTTCTTC
- - TRBJ1-1 TRBV19 CASRSHEAFF TGTGCCAGTAGATCCCATGAAGCTTTCTTT
- - TRBJ2-5 TRBV7-7 CASRPVTGGQETQYF TGTGCCAGCAGGCCGGTCACGGGCGGGCAAGAGACCCAGTACTTC
- TRBD1 TRBJ2-2 TRBV13 CASSHGQGAIGELFF TGTGCCAGCAGCCACGGACAGGGGGCAATCGGGGAGCTGTTTTTT
once TRBD1 TRBJ2-2 TRBV19 CASSITWETGSTGELFF TGTGCCAGTAGTATCACCTGGGAGACAGGGAGCACCGGGGAGCTGTTTTTT
- TRBD1 TRBJ1-1 TRBV18 CASSPLSPGGTEAFF TGTGCCAGCTCACCCCTCTCCCCAGGGGGAACTGAAGCTTTCTTT
- - TRBJ2-1 TRBV7-9 CASSTTGSSYNEQFF TGTGCCAGCAGTACTACAGGGAGCTCCTACAATGAGCAGTTCTTC
- TRBD1 TRBJ1-2 TRBV28 CASSPPGQGFNYGYTF TGTGCCAGCAGTCCACCGGGACAGGGATTTAACTATGGCTACACCTTC
once TRBD1 TRBJ1-4 TRBV9 CASSATGTANEKLFF TGTGCCAGCAGCGCGACCGGGACAGCTAATGAAAAACTGTTTTTT
- - TRBJ1-1 TRBV6-5 CASSWGVNTEAFF TGTGCCAGCAGCTGGGGAGTGAACACTGAAGCTTTCTTT
- TRBD2 TRBJ2-3 TRBV5-1 CASSWGLAGPDTQYF TGCGCCAGCAGCTGGGGACTAGCTGGTCCAGATACGCAGTATTTT
- TRBD1 TRBJ2-6 TRBV6-6 CASSPLKLGTEIPSGANVLTF TGTGCCAGCAGTCCCCTAAAACTCGGGACAGAAATTCCCTCTGGGGCCAACGTCCTGACTTTC
- TRBD1 TRBJ1-4 TRBV11-2 CASSLLLDREVKKLFF TGTGCCAGCAGCTTGCTCCTGGACAGGGAAGTTAAAAAACTGTTTTTT
- TRBD1 TRBJ1-1 TRBV25-1 CASSDPGGLTEAFF TGTGCCAGCAGTGACCCAGGGGGATTGACTGAAGCTTTCTTT
- - TRBJ1-3 TRBV4-2 CASSQEEGSRLSGNTIYF TGTGCCAGCAGCCAAGAGGAGGGCTCACGACTGAGTGGAAACACCATATATTTT
- - TRBJ1-2 TRBV7-6 CASSLGRGGYGYTF TGTGCCAGCAGCTTAGGTAGGGGTGGCTATGGCTACACCTTC
- - TRBJ2-6 TRBV19 CASKRLASGDRANVLTF TGTGCCAGTAAGCGACTAGCATCGGGGGACAGGGCCAACGTCCTGACTTTC
- TRBD1 TRBJ2-2 TRBV11-3 CASSAQGFTGELFF TGTGCCAGCAGCGCACAGGGGTTTACCGGGGAGCTGTTTTTT
- TRBD1 TRBJ1-4 TRBV10-2 CASSAGQTTTNEKLFF TGCGCCAGCAGCGCGGGACAGACGACAACTAATGAAAAACTGTTTTTT
- - TRBJ1-1 TRBV5-6 CASSSKYTRNTEAFF TGTGCCAGCAGCTCCAAGTACACACGAAACACTGAAGCTTTCTTT
- TRBD2 TRBJ2-1 TRBV5-1 CASSLEGSGSNEQFF TGCGCCAGCAGCTTGGAGGGTAGCGGGAGTAATGAGCAGTTCTTC
- TRBD2 TRBJ2-5 TRBV13 CASRTSGAYQETQYF TGTGCCAGCAGGACTAGCGGCGCCTACCAAGAGACCCAGTACTTC
- TRBD2 TRBJ2-3 TRBV2 CASSEPSGRAVDTQYF TGTGCCAGCAGTGAGCCTAGCGGGAGGGCCGTAGATACGCAGTATTTT
- TRBD1 TRBJ2-1 TRBV7-9 CASSPPTGQGENEQFF TGTGCCAGCAGCCCCCCGACCGGACAGGGGGAGAATGAGCAGTTCTTC
- - TRBJ1-2 TRBV5-6 CASSSGHTYGYTF TGTGCCAGCAGCTCCGGACACACTTATGGCTACACCTTC
- - TRBJ2-5 TRBV5-4 CASSLVSGFGEETQYF TGTGCCAGCAGCTTGGTATCAGGGTTCGGAGAAGAGACCCAGTACTTC
- - TRBJ1-5 TRBV27 CASSFAGNNQPQHF TGTGCCAGCAGTTTTGCGGGGAACAATCAGCCCCAGCATTTT
- TRBD1 TRBJ1-2 TRBV5-6 CASSSDRGLYGYTF TGTGCCAGCAGCTCCGACAGGGGTCTCTATGGCTACACCTTC
medium-sized - TRBJ2-5 TRBV7-3 CASSSLGQPAETQYF TGTGCCAGCAGCTCCTTAGGACAGCCCGCCGAGACCCAGTACTTC
- - TRBJ2-5 TRBV19 CASSVGDKETQYF TGTGCCAGTAGTGTTGGGGACAAAGAGACCCAGTACTTC
- - TRBJ1-6 TRBV6-4 CASKPQQGSDSPLHF TGTGCCAGCAAGCCTCAACAGGGCTCGGACTCACCCCTCCACTTT
- TRBD1 TRBJ1-5 TRBV10-3 CAISLTGGGNQPQHF TGTGCCATCAGCTTAACAGGGGGCGGCAATCAGCCCCAGCATTTT
- - TRBJ1-2 TRBV2 CASSENREYGYTF TGTGCCAGCAGTGAGAACAGGGAGTATGGCTACACCTTC
- TRBD1 TRBJ1-5 TRBV19 CASSIDRAVQHF TGTGCCAGTAGTATCGACAGGGCAGTCCAGCATTTT
once - TRBJ1-5 TRBV18 CASSPDVGGGGFYQPQHF TGTGCCAGCTCACCAGACGTTGGTGGGGGGGGTTTCTATCAGCCCCAGCATTTT
- TRBD1 TRBJ2-1 TRBV10-1 CASSSGTDPNEQFF TGCGCCAGCAGCTCCGGGACAGACCCGAATGAGCAGTTCTTC
few TRBD1 TRBJ2-1 TRBV10-1 CASSEAGTGSYNEQFF TGCGCCAGCAGTGAAGCCGGGACAGGGTCCTACAATGAGCAGTTCTTC
- TRBD1 TRBJ2-3 TRBV27 CASGDRAHTDTQYF TGTGCCAGCGGGGACAGGGCCCACACAGATACGCAGTATTTT
- - TRBJ1-4 TRBV15 CATSRGRRGGEKLFF TGTGCCACCAGCAGAGGCCGTCGAGGGGGTGAAAAACTGTTTTTT
- - TRBJ1-3 TRBV9 CASSRSGNTIYF TGTGCCAGCAGTCGCTCTGGAAACACCATATATTTT
- - TRBJ1-2 TRBV6-5 CASRIREGYTF TGTGCCAGCAGAATCAGGGAAGGCTACACCTTC
few TRBD1 TRBJ1-5 TRBV15 CATSSDRGQPQHF TGTGCCACCAGCAGTGACAGGGGTCAGCCCCAGCATTTT
- TRBD1 TRBJ1-1 TRBV2 CASSSYRGPEAFF TGTGCCAGCAGTTCTTACAGGGGACCTGAAGCTTTCTTT